The entry below describes one T cell receptor beta chain. These data are taken from a study of Ad26.COV2.S vaccination and SARS-CoV-2 variants. As for the study in general: Doses of Ad26.COV2.S were injected into muscle once or twice, 56 days apart.

Treatment of the sample: roughly 20 received Ad26.COV2.S at low or high dose, single or two shots; several received placebo; per-sample allocation not given. All samples were drawn on day 63, counting from the first vaccine or placebo injection. This vaccine is an Ad26 vector that expresses the Wuhan-strain SARS-CoV-2 spike. Measured with immunoSEQ multiplex PCR; TCRdb has only the in-frame clones, and not every one. The table includes approximately 280,000 clones, about 89% detected once. V dropped 5 bases and J dropped 4; count of bases not matched to a gene: 6. Germline loops: CDR1 LGHDT, CDR2 YNNKEL (reference sequence). The CDR3 runs to 16 residues.

The sample was peripheral blood, taken in a trial of Ad26.COV2.S vaccine versus placebo. This clonotype originated in a person aged 18-65 years who received the Ad26.COV2.S COVID-19 vaccine or a placebo. The chain joins TRBV3-1 (or the pseudogene TRBV3-2) to TRBJ2-2, with 11 positions matching TRBD1. The CDR3 DNA follows: TGTGCCAGCAGCTTCGCCGGGACAGGGGGCACCGGGGAGCTGTTTTTT. Translation gives CASSFAGTGGTGELFF.